The clone carrying this TCR beta chain showed up many times. Its specificity is not known. The sample comes from a study of T-cell reconstitution after alpha-beta-depleted transplantation in children. Unique molecular identifiers were used in preparing the TCRbeta library. TCRdb reanalysed the PCR reads using MiXCR and keeps one entry per CDR3 protein. The table records hundreds of thousands of distinct CDR3 sequences, 10% to 15% of them present only once. Study-wide points: Alpha-beta T cells present about two months after transplant were reported to originate from several hundred expanded graft clones.

The CDR3 length is 16 residues. V lost 5 bases to trimming and J lost 0 bases, with 16 bases between them. Germline V gives CDR1 SQVTM, CDR2 ANQGSEA. The rearrangement joins TRBV29-1 to TRBJ2-2; D remains unclear. The sample was PBMCs, mostly from graft donor cells, taken 360 days after TCRalphabeta/CD19-depleted stem cell transplant. The receptor's source is a male patient younger than 18 who had a stem cell transplant for acute myeloid leukemia, so the T cells may come from the graft donor. The CDR3 bases are TGCAGCGTTCTACAAGGGCGGCCCGCGAACACCGGGGAGCTGTTTTTT. Translating gives CSVLQGRPANTGELFF.